This is a list of T cell receptor beta chains from one sample in a study of cytomegalovirus exposure and HLA in healthy donors. Some clones are missing from TCRdb's copy, which holds only in-frame ones; the method was immunoSEQ multiplex PCR. The table shows 100,000 to 120,000 clones, with around 80% occurring only once. Sequencing was carried out using PBMCs. These receptors were obtained from a man aged 25-40 years in good health and CMV-seropositive. CDR3s include the opening cysteine and the closing phenylalanine or tryptophan. Each record gives: V gene, J gene, D gene, clone size, CDR3 protein, CDR3 DNA. The D gene is left open where the match is weak. The listing skips clone size in some rows; elsewhere it reads once, few, many or a size class.

>TRBV27|TRBJ2-5|TRBD2|.
CASSSGLASETQYF
TGTGCCAGCAGTTCCGGACTAGCTTCGGAGACCCAGTACTTC
>TRBV29-1|TRBJ2-3|TRBD2|.
CSAPMGTISTDTQYF
TGCAGCGCCCCCATGGGGACTATTAGCACAGATACGCAGTATTTT
>TRBV19|TRBJ2-7|TRBD1|.
CASKARGAGGFYEQYF
TGTGCCAGTAAGGCCCGAGGGGCAGGGGGCTTCTACGAGCAGTACTTC
>TRBV11-2|TRBJ1-2|.|.
CASSLEQGHGYTF
TGTGCCAGCAGCTTAGAACAGGGACATGGCTACACCTTC
>TRBV7-6|TRBJ2-1|TRBD1|.
CASSLSYSQGARNEQFF
TGTGCCAGCAGCTTGTCTTATAGTCAGGGGGCGAGAAATGAGCAGTTCTTC
>TRBV18|TRBJ2-2|TRBD1|.
CASSPPATGITGELFF
TGTGCCAGCTCACCACCAGCGACAGGGATCACCGGGGAGCTGTTTTTT
>TRBV13|TRBJ1-2|TRBD1|once
CASSLVPGQGDGYTF
TGTGCCAGCAGCTTAGTTCCGGGACAGGGGGACGGCTACACCTTC
>TRBV11-1|TRBJ2-2|.|.
CASSLSGAGELFF
TGTGCCAGCAGCTTATCAGGGGCCGGGGAGCTGTTTTTT
>TRBV7-7|TRBJ2-5|.|.
CASSFASQETQYF
TGTGCTAGCAGCTTCGCCAGTCAAGAGACCCAGTACTTC
>TRBV5-8|TRBJ2-1|.|.
CASSLFRDEQFF
TGTGCCAGCAGCTTGTTCCGCGATGAGCAGTTCTTC
>TRBV9|TRBJ2-1|TRBD2|.
CASSVTSGGARSYNEQFF
TGTGCCAGCAGCGTGACTAGCGGGGGGGCCCGGTCCTACAATGAGCAGTTCTTC
>TRBV6-6|TRBJ1-1|TRBD1|many
CASSYGQGVSEAFF
TGTGCCAGCAGTTACGGACAGGGGGTATCTGAAGCTTTCTTT
>TRBV6-5|TRBJ1-5|.|.
CASSPRGFGDQPQHF
TGTGCCAGCAGTCCGAGGGGGTTCGGGGATCAGCCCCAGCATTTT
>TRBV29-1|TRBJ1-1|TRBD1|.
CSVGETGASEAFF
TGCAGCGTAGGGGAGACAGGGGCTAGTGAAGCTTTCTTT
>TRBV5-5|TRBJ2-2|.|few
CASSWGQNTGELFF
TGTGCCAGCAGCTGGGGACAGAACACCGGGGAGCTGTTTTTT
>TRBV30|TRBJ2-7|TRBD1|.
CAWSADRGRTYEQYF
TGTGCCTGGAGTGCCGACAGGGGCAGGACCTACGAGCAGTACTTC
>TRBV7-2|TRBJ1-1|TRBD1|few
CASSATGGVTEAFF
TGTGCCAGCAGCGCTACAGGGGGCGTCACTGAAGCTTTCTTT
>TRBV11-2|TRBJ2-7|.|.
CASSSDSGDYEQYF
TGTGCCAGCAGCTCCGACTCCGGGGACTACGAGCAGTACTTC
>TRBV11-2|TRBJ2-1|TRBD2|.
CASSLGASGGMYNEQFF
TGTGCCAGCAGCTTAGGGGCTAGCGGGGGGATGTACAATGAGCAGTTCTTC
>TRBV18|TRBJ2-3|.|.
CASSPLPGGTDTQYF
TGTGCCAGCTCACCTCTTCCAGGGGGCACAGATACGCAGTATTTT
>TRBV4-1|TRBJ2-2|TRBD2|once
CASSLIGGRGASNTGELFF
TGCGCCAGCAGCCTGATCGGGGGGCGGGGGGCCTCGAACACCGGGGAGCTGTTTTTT
>TRBV5-6|TRBJ2-2|.|.
CASSLTYGELFF
TGTGCCAGCAGCTTGACATACGGGGAGCTGTTTTTT
>TRBV5-1|TRBJ2-5|.|.
CASSLAAGKETQYF
TGCGCCAGCAGCTTGGCCGCGGGGAAAGAGACCCAGTACTTC
>TRBV19|TRBJ2-1|TRBD2|.
CASSICGRWRECNNEQFF
TGTGCCAGTAGTATTTGCGGTCGTTGGCGGGAGTGCAACAATGAGCAGTTCTTC
>TRBV2|TRBJ2-5|.|.
CASQTSQETQYF
TGTGCCAGCCAGACTAGCCAAGAGACCCAGTACTTC
>TRBV19|TRBJ2-5|TRBD2|few
CASRLSGGARETQYF
TGTGCCAGTAGACTTAGCGGGGGGGCCCGGGAGACCCAGTACTTC
>TRBV7-9|TRBJ2-7|.|.
CASSTGTTSYEQYF
TGTGCCAGCAGCACCGGGACAACCTCCTACGAGCAGTACTTC
>TRBV19|TRBJ2-5|.|.
CASSLTGTHQETQYF
TGTGCCAGTAGTTTGACCGGGACACACCAAGAGACCCAGTACTTC
>TRBV5-1|TRBJ2-3|TRBD1|.
CASRDGQGSFTDTQYF
TGCGCCAGCAGGGATGGACAGGGTTCCTTTACAGATACGCAGTATTTT
>TRBV29-1|TRBJ1-1|TRBD1|few
CSVSTGGWNTEAFF
TGCAGCGTTAGTACAGGGGGATGGAACACTGAAGCTTTCTTT
>TRBV9|TRBJ2-3|.|.
CASSGLQGADTDTQYF
TGTGCCAGCAGCGGACTACAGGGTGCCGACACAGATACGCAGTATTTT
>TRBV19|TRBJ2-1|.|.
CASNRDNEQFF
TGTGCCAGTAACAGGGACAATGAGCAGTTCTTC
>TRBV19|TRBJ1-2|.|.
CASSIVTGGNYGYTF
TGTGCCAGTAGTATAGTGACCGGAGGGAACTATGGCTACACCTTC
>TRBV7-2|TRBJ1-1|TRBD1|once
CASSLVWGQGMGTEAFF
TGTGCCAGCAGCTTAGTCTGGGGACAGGGGATGGGCACTGAAGCTTTCTTT
>TRBV25-1|TRBJ2-7|.|.
CASSPPGQSSYEQYF
TGTGCCAGCAGTCCACCGGGACAAAGCTCCTACGAGCAGTACTTC
>TRBV5-6|TRBJ2-5|TRBD2|.
CASSQVAGGEETQYF
TGTGCCAGCAGTCAAGTAGCGGGGGGGGAAGAGACCCAGTACTTC
>TRBV12-5|TRBJ2-2|.|.
CASGLALLTANTGELFF
TGTGCTAGTGGTTTGGCCCTACTCACAGCGAACACCGGGGAGCTGTTTTTT
>TRBV6-5|TRBJ2-5|TRBD1|.
CASSPQGFDETQYF
TGTGCCAGCAGCCCACAGGGGTTTGACGAGACCCAGTACTTC
>TRBV5-1|TRBJ1-1|TRBD1|.
CASSFGTGARTEAFF
TGCGCCAGCAGCTTCGGGACAGGGGCGAGGACTGAAGCTTTCTTT
>TRBV6-1|TRBJ2-7|.|.
CASSEPGVSDYEQYF
TGTGCCAGCAGTGAACCCGGGGTATCCGACTACGAGCAGTACTTC
>TRBV30|TRBJ2-1|TRBD2|.
CASREAGGPYNEQFF
TGTGCCTCCCGAGAGGCGGGGGGGCCCTACAATGAGCAGTTCTTC
>TRBV13|TRBJ2-7|TRBD2|.
CASSGRLAGGYYEQYF
TGTGCCAGCAGCGGACGACTAGCGGGGGGGTACTACGAGCAGTACTTC
>TRBV11-2|TRBJ2-7|.|.
CASSLVRAIYEQYF
TGTGCCAGCAGCCTTGTCAGGGCCATTTACGAGCAGTACTTC
>TRBV7-6|TRBJ2-7|.|.
CASSLMGGGASYEQYF
TGTGCCAGCAGCTTAATGGGCGGCGGGGCCTCCTACGAGCAGTACTTC
>TRBV23-1|TRBJ1-3|TRBD1|.
CGCMTGAGNTIYF
TGCGGGTGTATGACAGGGGCTGGAAACACCATATATTTT
>TRBV6-6|TRBJ2-3|.|.
CASRPTFSTDTQYF
TGTGCCAGCAGGCCTACCTTTAGCACAGATACGCAGTATTTT